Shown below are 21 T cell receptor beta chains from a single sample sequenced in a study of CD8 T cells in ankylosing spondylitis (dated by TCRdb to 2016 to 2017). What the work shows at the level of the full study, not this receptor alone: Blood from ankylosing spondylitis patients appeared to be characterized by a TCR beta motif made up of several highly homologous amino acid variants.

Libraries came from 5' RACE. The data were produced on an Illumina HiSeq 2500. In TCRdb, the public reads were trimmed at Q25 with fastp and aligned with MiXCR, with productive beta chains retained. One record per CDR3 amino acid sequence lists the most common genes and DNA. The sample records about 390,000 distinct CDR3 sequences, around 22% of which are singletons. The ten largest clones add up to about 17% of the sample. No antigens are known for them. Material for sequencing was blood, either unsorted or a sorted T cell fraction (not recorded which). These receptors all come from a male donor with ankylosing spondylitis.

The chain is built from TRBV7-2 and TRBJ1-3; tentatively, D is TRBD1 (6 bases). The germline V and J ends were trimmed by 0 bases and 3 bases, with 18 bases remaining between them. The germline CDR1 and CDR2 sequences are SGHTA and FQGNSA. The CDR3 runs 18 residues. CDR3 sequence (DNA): TGTGCCAGCAGCTTAGCTGGTTGGGGGGCGCAAATTGGAAACACCATATATTTT. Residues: CASSLAGWGAQIGNTIYF.

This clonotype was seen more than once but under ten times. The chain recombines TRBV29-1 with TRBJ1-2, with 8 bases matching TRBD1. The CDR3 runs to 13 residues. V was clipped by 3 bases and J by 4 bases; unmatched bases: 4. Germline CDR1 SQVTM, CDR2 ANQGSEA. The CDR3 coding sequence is TGCAGCGTTGATGACAGGGGTGTCTATGGCTACACCTTC. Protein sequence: CSVDDRGVYGYTF.

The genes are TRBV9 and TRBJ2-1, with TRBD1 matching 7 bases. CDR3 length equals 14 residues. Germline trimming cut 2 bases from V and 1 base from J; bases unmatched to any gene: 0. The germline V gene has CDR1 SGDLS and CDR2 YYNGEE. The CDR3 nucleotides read TGTGCCAGCAGCGTGGACAGGTCCTACAATGAGCAGTTCTTC. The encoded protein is CASSVDRSYNEQFF.

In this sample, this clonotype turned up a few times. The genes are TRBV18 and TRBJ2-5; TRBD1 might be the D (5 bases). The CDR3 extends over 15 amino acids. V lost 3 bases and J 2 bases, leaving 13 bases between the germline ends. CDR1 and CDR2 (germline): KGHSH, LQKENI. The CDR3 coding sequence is TGTGCCAGCTCACCCTTACAGGACAAACAAGAGACCCAGTACTTC. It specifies CASSPLQDKQETQYF. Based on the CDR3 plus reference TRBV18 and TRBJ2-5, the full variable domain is NAGVMQNPRHLVRRRGQEARLRCSPMKGHSHVYWYRQLPEEGLKFMVYLQKENIIDESGMPKERFSAEFPKEGPSILRIQQVVRGDSAAYFCASSPLQDKQETQYFGPGTRLLVL.

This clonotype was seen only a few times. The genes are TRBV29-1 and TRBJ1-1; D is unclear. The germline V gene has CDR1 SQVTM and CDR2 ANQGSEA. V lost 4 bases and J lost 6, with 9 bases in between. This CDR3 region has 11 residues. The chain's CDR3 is CSVVPLAEAFF. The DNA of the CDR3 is TGCAGCGTTGTCCCATTGGCTGAAGCTTTCTTT.

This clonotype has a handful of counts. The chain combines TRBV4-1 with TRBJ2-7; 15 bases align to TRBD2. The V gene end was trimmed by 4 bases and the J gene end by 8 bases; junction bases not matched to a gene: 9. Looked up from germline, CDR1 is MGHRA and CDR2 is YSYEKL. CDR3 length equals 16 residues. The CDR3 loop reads CASSPEGTSGRNKQYF. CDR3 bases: TGCGCCAGCAGCCCAGAAGGGACTAGCGGGAGGAATAAGCAGTACTTC.

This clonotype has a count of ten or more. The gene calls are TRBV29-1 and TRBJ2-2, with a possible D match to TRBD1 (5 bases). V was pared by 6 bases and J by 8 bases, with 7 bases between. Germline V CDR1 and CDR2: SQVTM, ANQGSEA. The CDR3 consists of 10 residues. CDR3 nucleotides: TGCAGCGTCAGGGTAGGGGAGCTGTTTTTT. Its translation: CSVRVGELFF.

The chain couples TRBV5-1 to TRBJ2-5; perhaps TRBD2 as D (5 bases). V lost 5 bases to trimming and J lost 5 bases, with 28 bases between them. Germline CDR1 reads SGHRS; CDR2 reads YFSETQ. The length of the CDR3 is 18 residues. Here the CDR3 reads CASRPSPAAVLREETQYF. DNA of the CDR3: TGCGCCAGCAGACCCTCCCCGGCAGCGGTTCTTCGAGAGGAGACCCAGTACTTC.

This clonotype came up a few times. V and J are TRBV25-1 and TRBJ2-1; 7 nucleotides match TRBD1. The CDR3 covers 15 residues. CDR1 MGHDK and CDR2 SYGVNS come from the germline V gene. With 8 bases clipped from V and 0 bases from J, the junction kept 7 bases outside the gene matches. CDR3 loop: CASGTRQGSYNEQFF. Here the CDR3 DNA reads TGTGCCAGCGGGACCCGACAGGGCTCCTACAATGAGCAGTTCTTC.

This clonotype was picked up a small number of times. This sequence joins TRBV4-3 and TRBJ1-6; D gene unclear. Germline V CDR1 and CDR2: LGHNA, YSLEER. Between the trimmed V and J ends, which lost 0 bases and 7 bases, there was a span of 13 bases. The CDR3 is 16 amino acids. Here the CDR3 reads CASSQDGGMNNSPLHF. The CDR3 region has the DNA TGCGCCAGCAGCCAAGATGGCGGGATGAACAATTCACCCCTCCACTTT.

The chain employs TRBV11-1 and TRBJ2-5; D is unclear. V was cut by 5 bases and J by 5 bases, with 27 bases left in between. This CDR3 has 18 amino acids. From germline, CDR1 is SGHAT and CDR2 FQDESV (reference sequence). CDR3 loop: CASSHTWALEQVGETQYF. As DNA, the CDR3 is TGTGCCAGCAGCCACACATGGGCGTTAGAGCAGGTGGGCGAGACCCAGTACTTC.

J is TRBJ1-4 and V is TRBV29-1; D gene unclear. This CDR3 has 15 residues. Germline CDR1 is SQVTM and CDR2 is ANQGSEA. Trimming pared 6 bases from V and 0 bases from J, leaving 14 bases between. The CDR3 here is CSVPGEGSTNEKLFF. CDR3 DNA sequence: TGCAGCGTCCCCGGGGAGGGATCAACTAATGAAAAACTGTTTTTT.

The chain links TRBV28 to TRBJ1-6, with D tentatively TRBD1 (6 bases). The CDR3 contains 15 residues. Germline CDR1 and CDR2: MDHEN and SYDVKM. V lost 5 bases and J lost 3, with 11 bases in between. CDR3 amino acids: CASSPPGDYNSPLHF. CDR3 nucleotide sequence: TGTGCCAGCAGTCCCCCAGGGGACTATAATTCACCCCTCCACTTT. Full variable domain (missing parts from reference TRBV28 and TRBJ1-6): DVKVTQSSRYLVKRTGEKVFLECVQDMDHENMFWYRQDPGLGLRLIYFSYDVKMKEKGDIPEGYSVSREKKERFSLILESASTNQTSMYLCASSPPGDYNSPLHFGNGTRLTVT.

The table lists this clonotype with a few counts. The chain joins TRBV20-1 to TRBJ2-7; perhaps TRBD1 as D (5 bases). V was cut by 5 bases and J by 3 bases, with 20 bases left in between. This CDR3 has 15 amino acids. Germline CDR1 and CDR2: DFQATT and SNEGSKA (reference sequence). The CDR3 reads CSASGVPGIYYEQYF. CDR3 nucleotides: TGCAGTGCTTCCGGAGTCCCAGGGATCTACTACGAGCAGTACTTC.

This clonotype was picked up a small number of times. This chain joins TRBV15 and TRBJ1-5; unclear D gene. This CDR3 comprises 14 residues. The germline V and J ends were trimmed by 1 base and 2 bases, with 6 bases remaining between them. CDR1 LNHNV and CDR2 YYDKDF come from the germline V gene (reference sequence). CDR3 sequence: CATSRGVGNQPQHF. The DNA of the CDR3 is TGTGCCACCAGCAGAGGAGTGGGCAATCAGCCCCAGCATTTT.

The CDR3 bases are TGTGCCAGCAGCCCGGACAGGGGCGAGGACGAGCAGTACTTC. It is translated as CASSPDRGEDEQYF. The V gene is TRBV12-3 or TRBV12-4, the J gene TRBJ2-7; 9 positions match TRBD1. V was clipped by 6 bases and J by 5 bases; unmatched bases: 8. CDR3 length equals 14 residues.

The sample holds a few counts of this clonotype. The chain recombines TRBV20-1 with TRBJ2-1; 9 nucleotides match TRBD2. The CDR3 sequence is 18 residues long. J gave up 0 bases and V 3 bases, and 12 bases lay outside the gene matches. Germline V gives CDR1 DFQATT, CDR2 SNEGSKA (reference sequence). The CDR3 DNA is TGCAGTGCTAGTATTGCGGGAGGGCGACGGAGCTCCTACAATGAGCAGTTCTTC. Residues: CSASIAGGRRSSYNEQFF.

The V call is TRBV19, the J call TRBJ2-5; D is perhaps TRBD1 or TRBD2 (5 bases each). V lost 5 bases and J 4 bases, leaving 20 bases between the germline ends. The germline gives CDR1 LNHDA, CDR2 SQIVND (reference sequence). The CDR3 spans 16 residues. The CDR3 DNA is TGTGCCAGTAGTGGCCCAATTGGGAGAAGGGGAGAGACCCAGTACTTC. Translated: CASSGPIGRRGETQYF.

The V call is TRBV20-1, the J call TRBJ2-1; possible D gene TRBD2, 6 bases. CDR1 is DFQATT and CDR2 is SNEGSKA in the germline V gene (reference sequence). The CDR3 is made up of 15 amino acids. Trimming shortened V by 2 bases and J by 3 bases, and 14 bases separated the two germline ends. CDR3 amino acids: CSARQAGLSYNEQFF. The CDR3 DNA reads TGCAGTGCTAGACAAGCGGGTCTTAGCTACAATGAGCAGTTCTTC.

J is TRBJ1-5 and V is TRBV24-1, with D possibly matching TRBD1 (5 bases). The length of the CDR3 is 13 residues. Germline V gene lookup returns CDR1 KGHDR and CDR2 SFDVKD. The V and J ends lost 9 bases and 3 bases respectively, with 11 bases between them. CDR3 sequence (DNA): TGTGCCACCCGAGGACAAGACAATCAGCCCCAGCATTTT. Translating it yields CATRGQDNQPQHF.

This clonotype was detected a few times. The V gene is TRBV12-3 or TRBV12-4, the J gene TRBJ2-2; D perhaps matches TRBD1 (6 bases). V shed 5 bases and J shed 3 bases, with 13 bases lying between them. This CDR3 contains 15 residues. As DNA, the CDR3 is TGTGCCAGCAGTACCGGGACACCTGACACCGGGGAGCTGTTTTTT. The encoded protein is CASSTGTPDTGELFF.